Listed below are T cell receptor beta chains from one sample, sequenced in a study of shared clonotypes between healthy human individuals. Produced via immunoSEQ multiplex PCR; TCRdb's table is partial and in-frame only. The sample includes some 1,600,000 clones, under 99% of them seen just once. Sequencing input: naive CD4+ T cells sorted from blood. These receptors were taken from a man aged 30 to 39 in good health. Each CDR3 is given with its conserved first and last residue. A D gene is named only where the DNA matches it firmly. Size is omitted from some rows. Given values are once, few, many or a class for expanded clones.

TRBJ1-1 TRBV11-2 NA NA CASSTGRRGRGAFF TGTGCCAGCAGCACTGGGCGCCGAGGTCGGGGAGCTTTCTTT
TRBJ2-1 TRBV5-5 TRBD1 NA CASSLTGTGSSYNEQFF TGTGCCAGCAGCTTAACGGGGACAGGGAGCTCCTACAATGAGCAGTTCTTC
TRBJ2-1 TRBV7-9 NA NA CASSLAWTRTFEQFF TGTGCCAGCAGCTTAGCGTGGACTCGAACCTTCGAGCAGTTCTTC
TRBJ2-7 TRBV6-5 NA once CASSYDSLVSYEQYF TGTGCCAGCAGTTACGATTCGCTAGTTTCCTACGAGCAGTACTTC
TRBJ2-3 TRBV10-3 NA NA CAMSAEPSTDTQYF TGTGCCATGTCAGCGGAACCTAGCACAGATACGCAGTATTTT
TRBJ2-2 TRBV29-1 NA NA CSVEFGGRFYTGELFF TGCAGCGTTGAGTTTGGGGGCAGATTTTACACCGGGGAGCTGTTTTTT
TRBJ1-3 TRBV5-1 NA NA CASSGGLFSGNTIYF TGCGCCAGCAGCGGTGGACTATTCTCTGGAAACACCATATATTTT
TRBJ2-2 TRBV6-4 NA NA CASSDGPRRELFF TGTGCCAGCAGTGACGGACCGCGTCGGGAGCTGTTTTTT
TRBJ2-7 TRBV7-2 NA NA CSIPSTGRLDEQYF TGCTCGATTCCGTCGACAGGACGCTTAGACGAGCAGTACTTC
TRBJ2-7 TRBV18 TRBD2 NA CASSTGTRLYEQYF TGTGCCAGCTCAACCGGGACTAGGCTGTACGAGCAGTACTTC
TRBJ2-1 TRBV5-1 TRBD2 NA CARNRVAGKNNEQFF TGCGCCAGAAATAGGGTAGCGGGCAAAAACAATGAGCAGTTCTTC
TRBJ2-2 TRBV7-3 NA NA CASSSRGVTGELFF TGTGCCAGCAGCTCTCGTGGCGTTACCGGGGAGCTGTTTTTT
TRBJ1-1 TRBV28 NA NA CASRGTGNTEAFF TGTGCCAGCAGAGGCACAGGGAACACTGAAGCTTTCTTT
TRBJ2-2 TRBV25-1 NA NA CASRNTGELFF TGTGCCAGCAGGAACACCGGGGAGCTGTTTTTT
TRBJ2-1 TRBV28 NA NA CASRWGSPIYNEQFF TGTGCCAGCAGGTGGGGCAGTCCGATTTACAATGAGCAGTTCTTC
TRBJ2-2 TRBV5-4 NA NA CASSLISGTNTGELFF TGTGCCAGCAGCTTGATCTCTGGGACCAACACCGGGGAGCTGTTTTTT
TRBJ2-7 TRBV5-1 TRBD2 NA CASSLGLAGGYEQYF TGCGCCAGCAGCTTAGGACTAGCGGGAGGATACGAGCAGTACTTC
TRBJ1-2 TRBV9 NA NA CASSVEPRQAVGYTF TGTGCCAGCAGCGTAGAACCCCGACAGGCGGTGGGCTACACCTTC
TRBJ2-2 TRBV5-4 NA NA CASSLSGNTGELFF TGTGCCAGCAGCTTGAGCGGTAACACCGGGGAGCTGTTTTTT
TRBJ1-4 TRBV2 NA NA CASEGVTTLNEKLFF TGTGCCTCAGAGGGTGTTACGACCCTTAATGAAAAACTGTTTTTT
TRBJ2-7 TRBV14 NA once CASSQVAGQRNYEQYF TGTGCCAGCAGCCAAGTCGCAGGGCAAAGGAACTACGAGCAGTACTTC
TRBJ2-1 TRBV5-1 TRBD2 NA CASSTSGRNQEQFF TGCGCCAGCAGTACGAGCGGGAGGAATCAGGAGCAGTTCTTC
TRBJ2-5 TRBV5-1 NA NA CASSSGYQETQYF TGCGCCAGCAGCTCAGGGTACCAAGAGACCCAGTACTTC
TRBJ2-1 TRBV15 TRBD2 once CATRRTSGGAKQFF TGTGCCACCAGGCGGACTAGCGGGGGGGCCAAGCAGTTCTTC
TRBJ2-1 TRBV10-3 NA once CAISESGDLSYNEQFF TGTGCCATCAGTGAGTCCGGCGACCTCTCCTACAATGAGCAGTTCTTC
TRBJ2-7 TRBV5-4 TRBD2 NA CASSARTSGSYEQYF TGTGCCAGCAGCGCACGGACTAGCGGGAGCTACGAGCAGTACTTC
TRBJ2-1 TRBV5-1 NA once CASTQDPTYNEQFF TGCGCCAGCACCCAGGACCCAACCTACAATGAGCAGTTCTTC
TRBJ2-2 TRBV23-1 NA once CASSQFVAIRGTGELFF TGCGCCAGCAGTCAATTCGTCGCCATTCGAGGGACCGGGGAGCTGTTTTTT
TRBJ2-7 TRBV10-3 NA NA CAIRAGPTPLSYEQYF TGTGCCATCAGGGCTGGACCCACCCCTCTCTCCTACGAGCAGTACTTC
TRBJ1-1 TRBV30 NA NA CAWSSAPGTVF TGTGCCTGGAGTTCAGCTCCGGGCACCGTATTT
TRBJ2-7 TRBV4-1 NA NA CASSQDRGTHYEQYF TGCGCCAGCAGCCAAGATAGGGGGACCCACTACGAGCAGTACTTC
TRBJ2-7 TRBV5-5 NA NA CASSFRAGSYEQYF TGTGCCAGCAGCTTCCGGGCAGGGTCCTACGAGCAGTACTTC
TRBJ2-1 TRBV11-1 TRBD1 NA CASSLDLWDSPLDEQFF TGTGCCAGCAGCTTAGATCTTTGGGACAGCCCTCTTGATGAGCAGTTCTTC
TRBJ1-5 TRBV28 TRBD1 NA CASRKDRVQPQHF TGTGCCAGCAGGAAGGACAGGGTTCAGCCCCAGCATTTT
TRBJ2-7 TRBV7-9 NA NA CATESLVLAEQYF TGTGCCACCGAAAGTCTGGTGTTGGCCGAGCAGTACTTC
TRBJ1-5 TRBV19 NA NA CASSREGQQPQHF TGTGCCAGTAGTAGGGAAGGGCAACAGCCCCAGCATTTT
TRBJ1-2 TRBV29-1 NA NA CSVGGSHGYTF TGCAGCGTGGGGGGATCCCATGGCTACACCTTC
TRBJ2-1 TRBV5-1 NA NA CASSYLPWVGNEQFF TGCGCCAGCAGCTATCTACCCTGGGTGGGCAATGAGCAGTTCTTC
TRBJ2-1 TRBV7-2 NA NA CASSLVSVSYNEQFF TGTGCCAGCAGCTTAGTCTCGGTCTCCTACAATGAGCAGTTCTTC
TRBJ2-7 TRBV5-1 NA NA CASNGHTYEQYF TGCGCCAGCAATGGACACACCTACGAGCAGTACTTC
TRBJ1-5 TRBV6-1 NA NA CASSEAGDRPQHF TGTGCCAGCAGTGAAGCAGGAGACCGGCCCCAGCATTTT
TRBJ2-5 TRBV5-1 NA NA CASSLADYKETQYF TGCGCCAGCAGCTTGGCTGACTATAAAGAGACCCAGTACTTC
TRBJ1-1 TRBV10-1 TRBD1 NA CASSESFGQGTSEAFF TGCGCCAGCAGTGAGTCCTTCGGACAGGGAACATCTGAAGCTTTCTTT
TRBJ2-7 TRBV5-5 NA NA CASSSGPGKRAYEQYF TGTGCCAGCAGCTCCGGACCCGGGAAGAGGGCGTACGAGCAGTACTTC
TRBJ2-2 TRBV6-1 TRBD1 NA CASLQGQANTGELFF TGTGCCAGCCTGCAGGGACAGGCGAACACCGGGGAGCTGTTTTTT
TRBJ1-5 TRBV19 TRBD1 NA CASSIGQGGLVAQHF TGTGCCAGTAGTATTGGACAGGGGGGGTTGGTGGCCCAGCATTTT
TRBJ2-1 TRBV4-2 TRBD2 NA CASSKIAGVSQNEQFF TGTGCCAGCAGCAAAATAGCGGGAGTGAGTCAGAATGAGCAGTTCTTC
TRBJ1-1 TRBV5-1 NA NA CASSFQLPGTTEAFF TGCGCCAGCAGCTTCCAACTCCCGGGGACTACTGAAGCTTTCTTT
TRBJ1-1 TRBV2 NA once CASSLDSTEAFF TGTGCCAGCAGCCTAGATAGCACTGAAGCTTTCTTT
TRBJ2-2 TRBV5-1 NA NA CASSLTGPTGELFF TGCGCCAGCAGCTTGACGGGGCCCACCGGGGAGCTGTTTTTT
TRBJ1-2 TRBV19 TRBD1 NA CASSIRQGAGGYTF TGTGCCAGTAGTATCCGACAGGGGGCTGGTGGCTACACCTTC
TRBJ2-1 TRBV5-1 TRBD2 NA CASSSAGTTYNEQFF TGCGCCAGCAGCTCCGCCGGGACTACCTACAATGAGCAGTTCTTC
TRBJ2-7 TRBV28 NA NA CASSLAGRSNEQYF TGTGCCAGCAGTTTGGCGGGGCGGTCTAACGAGCAGTACTTC
TRBJ2-1 TRBV7-4 TRBD2 NA CASSYPAGVADNEQFF TGTGCCAGCAGCTACCCGGCGGGAGTAGCAGACAATGAGCAGTTCTTC
TRBJ2-2 TRBV11-2 NA NA CASSLFKGELFF TGTGCCAGCAGCCTGTTTAAGGGGGAGCTGTTTTTT